This TCR beta chain was recovered during a study of shared clonotypes between healthy human individuals. A word on this clone: Its antigen is unidentified.

Clones were read by immunoSEQ multiplex PCR, and TCRdb kept only the in-frame ones, dropping some. This sample has about 820,000 clones, with 92% found just once. This CDR3 spans 15 amino acids. Germline CDR1 is MDHEN and CDR2 is SYDVKM. J lost 3 bases, V lost 5 bases, and 8 bases had no gene match. Study results and caveats: Sorted-subset sequencing was shown by rarefaction to be incomplete despite large depth. Measured sharing among donors was expected to vary with sequencing depth.

Terminally differentiated effector memory CD45RA+ cells were excluded from the naive CD8 cells, which were CD45RO-negative and positively selected for CCR7. J is TRBJ1-2 and V is TRBV28; 8 bases are shared with TRBD1. Specimen: naive CD8+ T cells sorted from blood. This sequence originates from a man aged 25-40 years in good health. As DNA, the CDR3 is TGTGCCAGCAGTACGGGACAGGCCCGGCACTATGGCTACACCTTC. It specifies CASSTGQARHYGYTF.